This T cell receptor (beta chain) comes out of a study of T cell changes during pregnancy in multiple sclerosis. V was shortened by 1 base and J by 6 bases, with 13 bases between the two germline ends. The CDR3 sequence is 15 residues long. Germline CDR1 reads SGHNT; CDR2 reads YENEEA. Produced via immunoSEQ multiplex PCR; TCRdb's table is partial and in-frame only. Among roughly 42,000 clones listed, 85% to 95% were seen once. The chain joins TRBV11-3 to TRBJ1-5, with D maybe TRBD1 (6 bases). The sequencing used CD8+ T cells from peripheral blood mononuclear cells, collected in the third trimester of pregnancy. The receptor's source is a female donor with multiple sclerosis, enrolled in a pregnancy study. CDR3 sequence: CASSLGRGAGQPQHF. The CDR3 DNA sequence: TGTGCCAGCAGCTTAGGTCGGGGGGCAGGTCAGCCCCAGCATTTT.